This TCR beta chain came from a study of OX40 agonist ivuxolimab in advanced cancers. A remark on this clone: The antigen remains unidentified.

Points from the study as a whole: In a subset of nonresponders, normalized T-cell clonal expansion was also low.

Clones were read by immunoSEQ multiplex PCR, and TCRdb kept only the in-frame ones, dropping some. The repertoire holds about 100,000 clones, with less than 85% as singletons. The sequence derives from an adult with an advanced solid tumor such as melanoma, head and neck, liver or kidney cancer. Sample: CD4+ or CD8+ T cells sorted from blood, taken in a trial of the OX40 agonist ivuxolimab.

CDR3: CASSTQGWDSPLHF. CDR3 bases: TGTGCCAGCAGCACACAGGGCTGGGATTCACCCCTCCACTTT. The V gene is TRBV5-6, the J gene TRBJ1-6; weak D call: TRBD1 (6 bases). Trimming pared 4 bases from V and 8 bases from J, leaving 13 bases between. CDR3 size: 14 residues. Per germline, CDR1 SGHDT and CDR2 YYEEEE.